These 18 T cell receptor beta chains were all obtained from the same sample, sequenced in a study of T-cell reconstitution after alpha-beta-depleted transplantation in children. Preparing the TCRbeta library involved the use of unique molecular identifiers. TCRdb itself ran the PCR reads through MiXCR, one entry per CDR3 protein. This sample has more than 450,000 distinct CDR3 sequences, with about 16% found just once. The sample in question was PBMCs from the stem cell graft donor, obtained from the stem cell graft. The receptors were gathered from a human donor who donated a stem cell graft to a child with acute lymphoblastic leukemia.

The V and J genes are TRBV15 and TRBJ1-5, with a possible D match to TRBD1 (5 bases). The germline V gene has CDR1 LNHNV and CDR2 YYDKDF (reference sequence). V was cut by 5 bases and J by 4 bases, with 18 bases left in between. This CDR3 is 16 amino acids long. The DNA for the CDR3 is TGTGCCACCAGCGGGGGGGGGTTGGGGGGAAATCAGCCCCAGCATTTT. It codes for CATSGGGLGGNQPQHF.

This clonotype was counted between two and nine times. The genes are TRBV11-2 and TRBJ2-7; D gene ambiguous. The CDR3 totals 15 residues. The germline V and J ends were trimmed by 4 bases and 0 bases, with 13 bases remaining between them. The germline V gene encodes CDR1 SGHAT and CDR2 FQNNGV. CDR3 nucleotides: TGTGCCAGCAGCTACTCTACCGGGTCCTCCTACGAGCAGTACTTC. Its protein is CASSYSTGSSYEQYF.

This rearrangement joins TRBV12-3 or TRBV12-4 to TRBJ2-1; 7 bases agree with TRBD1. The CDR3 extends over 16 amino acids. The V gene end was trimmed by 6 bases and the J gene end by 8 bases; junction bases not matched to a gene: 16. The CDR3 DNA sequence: TGTGCCAGCAGCCCCACGACAGGGATGGGGTACGATGAGCAGTTCTTC. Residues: CASSPTTGMGYDEQFF.

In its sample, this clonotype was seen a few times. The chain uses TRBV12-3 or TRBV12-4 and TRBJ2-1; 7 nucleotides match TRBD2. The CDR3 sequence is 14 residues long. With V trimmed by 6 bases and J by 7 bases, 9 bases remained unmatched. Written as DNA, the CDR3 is TGTGCCAGCAGGGGGGGAGGGCTAAGGAATGAGCAGTTCTTC. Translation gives CASRGGGLRNEQFF.

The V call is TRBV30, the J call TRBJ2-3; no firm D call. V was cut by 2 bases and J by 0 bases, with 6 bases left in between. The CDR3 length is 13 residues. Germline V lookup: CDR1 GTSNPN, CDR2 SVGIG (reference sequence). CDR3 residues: CAWSRPSTDTQYF. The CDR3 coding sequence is TGTGCCTGGAGTCGGCCTAGCACAGATACGCAGTATTTT.

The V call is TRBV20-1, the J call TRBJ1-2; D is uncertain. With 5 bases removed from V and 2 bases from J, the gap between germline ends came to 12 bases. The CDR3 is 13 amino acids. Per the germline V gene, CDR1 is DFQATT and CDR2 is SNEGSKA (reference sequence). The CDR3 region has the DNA TGCAGTGCTGCCGATGGAGTGAACTATGGCTACACCTTC. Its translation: CSAADGVNYGYTF.

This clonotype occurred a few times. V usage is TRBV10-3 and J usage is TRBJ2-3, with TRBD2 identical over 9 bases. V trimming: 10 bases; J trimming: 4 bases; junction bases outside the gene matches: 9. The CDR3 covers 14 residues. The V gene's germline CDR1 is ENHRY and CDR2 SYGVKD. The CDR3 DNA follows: TGTGCCACCGGGGTGCGGGAGGGCGCAGATACGCAGTATTTT. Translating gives CATGVREGADTQYF.

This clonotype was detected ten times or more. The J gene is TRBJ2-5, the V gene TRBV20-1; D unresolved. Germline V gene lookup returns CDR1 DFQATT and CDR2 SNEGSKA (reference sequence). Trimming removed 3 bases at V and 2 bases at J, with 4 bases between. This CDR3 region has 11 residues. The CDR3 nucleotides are TGCAGTGCTAGGATACAAGAGACCCAGTACTTC. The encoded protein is CSARIQETQYF.

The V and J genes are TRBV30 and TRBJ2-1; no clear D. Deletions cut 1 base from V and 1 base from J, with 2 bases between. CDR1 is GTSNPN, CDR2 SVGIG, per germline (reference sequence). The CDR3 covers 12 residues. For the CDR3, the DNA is TGTGCCTGGAGTGATTCCTACAATGAGCAGTTCTTC. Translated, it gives CAWSDSYNEQFF.

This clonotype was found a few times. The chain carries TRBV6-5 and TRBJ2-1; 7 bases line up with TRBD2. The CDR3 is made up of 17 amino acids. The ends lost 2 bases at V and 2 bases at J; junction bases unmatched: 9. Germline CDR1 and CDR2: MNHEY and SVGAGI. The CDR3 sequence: CASSYPEPGGAYNEQFF. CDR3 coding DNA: TGTGCCAGCAGTTACCCGGAGCCTGGGGGGGCCTACAATGAGCAGTTCTTC.

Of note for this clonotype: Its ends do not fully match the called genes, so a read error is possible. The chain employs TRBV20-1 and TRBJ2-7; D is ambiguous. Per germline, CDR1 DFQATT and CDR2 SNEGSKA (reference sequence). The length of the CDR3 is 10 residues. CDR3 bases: TGCGGTGCCCTGGGCTACGAGCAGTACTTC. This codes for CGALGYEQYF.

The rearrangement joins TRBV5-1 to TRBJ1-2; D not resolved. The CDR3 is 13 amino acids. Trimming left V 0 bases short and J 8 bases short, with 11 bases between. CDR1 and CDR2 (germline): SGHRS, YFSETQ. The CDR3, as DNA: TGCGCCAGCAGCTTGGAGTCCCGGAGAGGCTACACCTTC. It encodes CASSLESRRGYTF.

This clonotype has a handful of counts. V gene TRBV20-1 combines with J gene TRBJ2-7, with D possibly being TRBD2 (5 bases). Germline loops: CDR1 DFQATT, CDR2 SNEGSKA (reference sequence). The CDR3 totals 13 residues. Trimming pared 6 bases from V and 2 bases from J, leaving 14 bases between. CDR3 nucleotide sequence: TGCAGTGCCCAGGCGACGGGAACCTACGAGCAGTACTTC. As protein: CSAQATGTYEQYF.

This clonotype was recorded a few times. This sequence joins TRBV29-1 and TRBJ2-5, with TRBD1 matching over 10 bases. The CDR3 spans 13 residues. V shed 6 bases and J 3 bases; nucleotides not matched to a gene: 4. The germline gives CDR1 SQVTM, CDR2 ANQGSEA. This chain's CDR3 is CSVRTGGKETQYF. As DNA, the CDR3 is TGCAGCGTCCGGACAGGGGGGAAAGAGACCCAGTACTTC. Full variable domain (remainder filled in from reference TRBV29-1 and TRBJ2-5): SAVISQKPSRDICQRGTSLTIQCQVDSQVTMMFWYRQQPGQSLTLIATANQGSEATYESGFVIDKFPISRPNLTFSTLTVSNMSPEDSSIYLCSVRTGGKETQYFGPGTRLLVL.

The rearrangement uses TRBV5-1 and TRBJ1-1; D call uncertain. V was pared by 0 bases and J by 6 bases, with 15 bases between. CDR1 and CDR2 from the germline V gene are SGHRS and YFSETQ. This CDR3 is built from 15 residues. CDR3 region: CASSLVRSPRAEAFF. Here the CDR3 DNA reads TGCGCCAGCAGCTTGGTGCGATCCCCAAGGGCTGAAGCTTTCTTT.

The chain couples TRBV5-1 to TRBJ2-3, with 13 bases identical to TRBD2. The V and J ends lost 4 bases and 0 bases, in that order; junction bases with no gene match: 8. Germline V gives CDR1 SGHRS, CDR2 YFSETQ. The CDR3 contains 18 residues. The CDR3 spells CASSAGLAGQSSTDTQYF. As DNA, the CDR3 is TGCGCCAGCAGCGCGGGACTAGCGGGGCAGTCTAGCACAGATACGCAGTATTTT.

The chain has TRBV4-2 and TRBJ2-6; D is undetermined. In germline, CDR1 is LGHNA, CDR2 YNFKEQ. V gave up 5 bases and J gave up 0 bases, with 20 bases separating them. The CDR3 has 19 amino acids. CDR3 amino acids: CASSGGVGFPSSGANVLTF. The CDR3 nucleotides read TGTGCCAGCAGCGGTGGAGTGGGGTTCCCGAGCTCTGGGGCCAACGTCCTGACTTTC.

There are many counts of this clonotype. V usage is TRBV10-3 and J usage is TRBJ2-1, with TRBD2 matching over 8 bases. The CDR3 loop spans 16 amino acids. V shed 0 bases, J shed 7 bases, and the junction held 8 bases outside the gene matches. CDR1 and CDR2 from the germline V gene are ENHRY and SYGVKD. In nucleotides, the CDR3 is TGTGCCATCAGTGAGTCGAGTCAAGCGGGAGTGAATGAGCAGTTCTTC. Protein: CAISESSQAGVNEQFF.